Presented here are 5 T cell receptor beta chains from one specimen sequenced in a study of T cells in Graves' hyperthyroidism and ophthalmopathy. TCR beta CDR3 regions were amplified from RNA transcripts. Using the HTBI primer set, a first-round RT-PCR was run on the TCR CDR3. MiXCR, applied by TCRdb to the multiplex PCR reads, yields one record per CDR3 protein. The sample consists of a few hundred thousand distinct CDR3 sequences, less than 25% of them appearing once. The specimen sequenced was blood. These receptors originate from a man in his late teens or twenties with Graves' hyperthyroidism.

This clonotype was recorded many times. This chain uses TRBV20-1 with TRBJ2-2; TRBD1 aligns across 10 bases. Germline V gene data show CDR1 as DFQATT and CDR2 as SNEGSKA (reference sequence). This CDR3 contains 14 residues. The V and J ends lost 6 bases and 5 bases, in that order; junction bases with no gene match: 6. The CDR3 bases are TGCAGTGCCGGGACAGGGGTGACAACCGGGGAGCTGTTTTTT. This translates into CSAGTGVTTGELFF.

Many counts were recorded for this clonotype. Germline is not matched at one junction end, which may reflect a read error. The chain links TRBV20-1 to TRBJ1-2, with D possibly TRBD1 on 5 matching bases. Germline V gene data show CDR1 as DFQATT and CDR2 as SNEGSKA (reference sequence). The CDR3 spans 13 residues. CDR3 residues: CSAPKGSSYGYTF. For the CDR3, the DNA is TGCAGTGCCCCGAAGGGGAGTAGCTATGGCTATACCTTC.

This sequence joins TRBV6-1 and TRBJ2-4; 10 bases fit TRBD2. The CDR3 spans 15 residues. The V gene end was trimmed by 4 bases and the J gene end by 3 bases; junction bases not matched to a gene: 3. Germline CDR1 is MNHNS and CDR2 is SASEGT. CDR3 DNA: TGTGCCAGCAGTGCGGAGCGGGGGGGCAAAAACATTCAGTACTTC. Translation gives CASSAERGGKNIQYF.

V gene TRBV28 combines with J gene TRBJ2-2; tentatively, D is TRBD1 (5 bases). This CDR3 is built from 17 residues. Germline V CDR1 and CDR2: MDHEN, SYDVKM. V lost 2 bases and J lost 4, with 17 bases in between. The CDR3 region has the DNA TGTGCCAGCAGTTTAGGGGCTTTTGGGCCCTTCACCGGGGAGCTGTTTTTT. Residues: CASSLGAFGPFTGELFF.

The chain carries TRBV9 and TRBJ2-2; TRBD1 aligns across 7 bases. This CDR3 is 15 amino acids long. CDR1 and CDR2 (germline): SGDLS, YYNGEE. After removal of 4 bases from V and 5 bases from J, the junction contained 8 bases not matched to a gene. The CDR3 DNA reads TGTGCCAGCAGCTACAAGGGGGCATGGACCGGGGAGCTGTTTTTT. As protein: CASSYKGAWTGELFF. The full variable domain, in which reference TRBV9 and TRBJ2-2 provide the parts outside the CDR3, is DSGVTQTPKHLITATGQRVTLRCSPRSGDLSVYWYQQSLDQGLQFLIQYYNGEERAKGNILERFSAQQFPDLHSELNLSSLELGDSALYFCASSYKGAWTGELFFGEGSRLTVL.